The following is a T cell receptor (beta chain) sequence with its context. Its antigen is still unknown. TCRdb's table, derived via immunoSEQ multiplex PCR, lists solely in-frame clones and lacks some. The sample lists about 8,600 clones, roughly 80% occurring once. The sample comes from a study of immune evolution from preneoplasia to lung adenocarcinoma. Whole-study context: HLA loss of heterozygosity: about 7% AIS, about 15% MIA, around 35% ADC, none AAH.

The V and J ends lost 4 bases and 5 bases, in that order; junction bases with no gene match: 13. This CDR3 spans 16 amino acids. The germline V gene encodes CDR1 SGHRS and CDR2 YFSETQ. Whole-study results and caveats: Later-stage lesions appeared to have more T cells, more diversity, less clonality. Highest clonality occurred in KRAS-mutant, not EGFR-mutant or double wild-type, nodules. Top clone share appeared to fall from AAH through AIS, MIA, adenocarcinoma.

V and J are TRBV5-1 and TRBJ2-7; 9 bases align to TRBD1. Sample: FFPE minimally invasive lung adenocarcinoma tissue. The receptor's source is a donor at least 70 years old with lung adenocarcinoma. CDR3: CASSGTGTGFLDEQYF. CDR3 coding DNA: TGCGCCAGCAGCGGCACCGGGACAGGGTTTCTTGACGAGCAGTACTTC.